In its sample, the clone carrying this TCR beta chain was seen many times. The data were taken from a study of Graves' ophthalmopathy and Graves' hyperthyroidism. Per the germline V gene, CDR1 is SNHLY and CDR2 is FYNNEI. CDR3 length equals 11 residues. V gave up 8 bases and J gave up 6 bases, with 10 bases separating them. The TCR beta CDR3 regions underwent amplification from RNA transcripts. First-round RT-PCR employed HTBI primers, with a second-round multiplex PCR after it. TCRdb called the multiplex PCR reads again in MiXCR, with one record for every CDR3 protein. The repertoire holds approximately 460,000 distinct CDR3 sequences, approximately 15% seen once, with over 8% in the top ten.

This chain joins TRBV2 and TRBJ1-2; D remains unclear. The sequenced sample consisted of blood. The clonotype was recovered from a young woman with Graves' ophthalmopathy. The chain's CDR3 is CASGTGDGYTF. The CDR3 bases are TGTGCCAGCGGTACGGGAGATGGCTACACCTTC.